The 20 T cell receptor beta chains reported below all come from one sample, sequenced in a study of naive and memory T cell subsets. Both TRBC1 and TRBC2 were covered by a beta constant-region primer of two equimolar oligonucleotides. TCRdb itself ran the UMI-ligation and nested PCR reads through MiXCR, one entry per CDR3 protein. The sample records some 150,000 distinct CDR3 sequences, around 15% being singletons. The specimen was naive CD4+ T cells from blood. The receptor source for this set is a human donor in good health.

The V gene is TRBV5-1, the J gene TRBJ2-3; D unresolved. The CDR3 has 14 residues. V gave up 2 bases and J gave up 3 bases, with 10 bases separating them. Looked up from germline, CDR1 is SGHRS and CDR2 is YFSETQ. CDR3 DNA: TGCGCCAGCAGCTTCCGCCAGACGACAGATACGCAGTATTTT. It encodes CASSFRQTTDTQYF.

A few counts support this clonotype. The CDR3 spells CASSLDVAGAHEQFF. In DNA form, the CDR3 reads TGTGCCAGCAGCTTAGATGTAGCGGGAGCCCATGAGCAGTTCTTC. The genes are TRBV7-9 and TRBJ2-1, with 9 bases identical to TRBD2. The V gene end was trimmed by 1 base and the J gene end by 8 bases; junction bases not matched to a gene: 6. In germline, CDR1 is SEHNR, CDR2 FQNEAQ (reference sequence). The CDR3 length is 15 residues.

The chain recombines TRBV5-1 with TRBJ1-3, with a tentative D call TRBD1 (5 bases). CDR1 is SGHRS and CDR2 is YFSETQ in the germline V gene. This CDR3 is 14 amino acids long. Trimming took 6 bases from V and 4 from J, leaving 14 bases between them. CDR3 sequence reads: CASMSGTTGNTIYF. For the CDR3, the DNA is TGCGCCAGCATGAGCGGGACGACCGGAAACACCATATATTTT.

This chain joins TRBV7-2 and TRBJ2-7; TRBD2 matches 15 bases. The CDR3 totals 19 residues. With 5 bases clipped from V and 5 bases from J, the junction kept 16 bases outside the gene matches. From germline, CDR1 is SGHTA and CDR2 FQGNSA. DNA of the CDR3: TGTGCCAGCAGCACGAGTTGGGGGACTAGCGGGAGGTCCGGGCACGAGCAGTACTTC. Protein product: CASSTSWGTSGRSGHEQYF.

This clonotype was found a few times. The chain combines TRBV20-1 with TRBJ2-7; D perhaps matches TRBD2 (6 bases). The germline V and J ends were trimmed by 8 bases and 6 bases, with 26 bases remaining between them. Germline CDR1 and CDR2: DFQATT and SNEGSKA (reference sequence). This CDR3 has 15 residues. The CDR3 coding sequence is TGCAGTTCGCTAGATGGGGGGTTTATTCCGGGCGAGCAGTACTTC. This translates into CSSLDGGFIPGEQYF.

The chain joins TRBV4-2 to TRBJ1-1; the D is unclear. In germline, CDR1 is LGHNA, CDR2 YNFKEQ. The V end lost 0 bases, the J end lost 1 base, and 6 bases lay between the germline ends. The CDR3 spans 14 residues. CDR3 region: CASSQDGKNTEAFF. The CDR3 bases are TGTGCCAGCAGCCAAGATGGGAAGAACACTGAAGCTTTCTTT.

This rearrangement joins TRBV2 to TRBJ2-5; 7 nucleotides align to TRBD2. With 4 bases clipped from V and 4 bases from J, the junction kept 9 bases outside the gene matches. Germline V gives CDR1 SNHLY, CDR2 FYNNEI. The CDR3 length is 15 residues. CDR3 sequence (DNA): TGTGCCAGCAGTGTTGCCCCCACGGGAGGAGAGACCCAGTACTTC. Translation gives CASSVAPTGGETQYF.

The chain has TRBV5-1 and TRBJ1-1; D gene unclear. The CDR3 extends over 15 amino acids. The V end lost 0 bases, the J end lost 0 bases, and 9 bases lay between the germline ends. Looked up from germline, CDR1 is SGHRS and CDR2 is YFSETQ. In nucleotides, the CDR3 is TGCGCCAGCAGCTTGGTTGGCAGTCTGAACACTGAAGCTTTCTTT. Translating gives CASSLVGSLNTEAFF. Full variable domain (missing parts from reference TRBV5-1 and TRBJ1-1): KAGVTQTPRYLIKTRGQQVTLSCSPISGHRSVSWYQQTPGQGLQFLFEYFSETQRNKGNFPGRFSGRQFSNSRSEMNVSTLELGDSALYLCASSLVGSLNTEAFFGQGTRLTVV.

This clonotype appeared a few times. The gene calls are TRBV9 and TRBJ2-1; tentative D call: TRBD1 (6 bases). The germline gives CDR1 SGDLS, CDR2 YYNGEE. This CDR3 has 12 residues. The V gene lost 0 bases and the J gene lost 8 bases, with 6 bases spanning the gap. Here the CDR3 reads CASSVGGHEQFF. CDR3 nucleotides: TGTGCCAGCAGCGTAGGGGGGCATGAGCAGTTCTTC. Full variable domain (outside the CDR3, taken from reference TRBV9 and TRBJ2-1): DSGVTQTPKHLITATGQRVTLRCSPRSGDLSVYWYQQSLDQGLQFLIQYYNGEERAKGNILERFSAQQFPDLHSELNLSSLELGDSALYFCASSVGGHEQFFGPGTRLTVL.

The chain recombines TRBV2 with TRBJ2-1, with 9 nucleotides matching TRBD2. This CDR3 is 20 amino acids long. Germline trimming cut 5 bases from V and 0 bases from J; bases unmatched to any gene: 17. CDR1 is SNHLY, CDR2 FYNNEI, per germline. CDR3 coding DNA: TGTGCCAGCAGTCAGACCCCGGGACTAGCTTTACCGAGCTCCTACAATGAGCAGTTCTTC. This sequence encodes CASSQTPGLALPSSYNEQFF. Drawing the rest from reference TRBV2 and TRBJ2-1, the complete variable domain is EPEVTQTPSHQVTQMGQEVILRCVPISNHLYFYWYRQILGQKVEFLVSFYNNEISEKSEIFDDQFSVERPDGSNFTLKIRSTKLEDSAMYFCASSQTPGLALPSSYNEQFFGPGTRLTVL.

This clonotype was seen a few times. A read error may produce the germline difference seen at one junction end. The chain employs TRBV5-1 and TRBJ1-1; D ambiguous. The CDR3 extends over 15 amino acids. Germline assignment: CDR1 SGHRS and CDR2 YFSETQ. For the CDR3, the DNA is TGCGCCAGCAGTTCCTCGACAACAACGAACGCTGAAGCTTTCTTT. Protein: CASSSSTTTNAEAFF.

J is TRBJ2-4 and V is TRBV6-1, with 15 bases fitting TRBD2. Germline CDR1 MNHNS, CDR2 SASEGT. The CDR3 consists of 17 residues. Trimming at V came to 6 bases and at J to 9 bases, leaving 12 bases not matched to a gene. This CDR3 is CASRRGTSGRTDVIQYF. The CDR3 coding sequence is TGTGCCAGCAGGAGAGGGACTAGCGGGAGGACAGACGTCATTCAGTACTTC.

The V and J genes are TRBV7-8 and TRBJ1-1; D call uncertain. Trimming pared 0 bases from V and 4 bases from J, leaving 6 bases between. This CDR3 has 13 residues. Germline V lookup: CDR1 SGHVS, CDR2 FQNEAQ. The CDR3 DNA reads TGTGCCAGCAGCTTAGCCCTGAGCACTGAAGCTTTCTTT. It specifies CASSLALSTEAFF.

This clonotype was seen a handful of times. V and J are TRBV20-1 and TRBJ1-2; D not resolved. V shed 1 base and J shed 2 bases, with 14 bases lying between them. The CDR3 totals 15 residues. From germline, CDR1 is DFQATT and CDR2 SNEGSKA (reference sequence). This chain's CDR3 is CSARVSGLGNYGYTF. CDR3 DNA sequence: TGCAGTGCTAGAGTTTCCGGGCTAGGCAACTATGGCTACACCTTC.

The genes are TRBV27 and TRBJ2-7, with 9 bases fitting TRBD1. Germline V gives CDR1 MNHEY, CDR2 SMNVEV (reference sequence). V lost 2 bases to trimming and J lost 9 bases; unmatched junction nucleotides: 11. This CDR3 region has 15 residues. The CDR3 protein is CASSLAGTGNFGQYF. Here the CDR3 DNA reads TGTGCCAGCAGTTTAGCCGGGACAGGGAATTTCGGGCAGTACTTC.

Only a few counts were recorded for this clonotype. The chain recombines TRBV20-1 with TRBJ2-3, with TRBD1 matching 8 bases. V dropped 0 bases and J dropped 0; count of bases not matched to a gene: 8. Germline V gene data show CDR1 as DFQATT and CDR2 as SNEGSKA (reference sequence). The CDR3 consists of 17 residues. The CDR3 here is CSARDSARQGSTDTQYF. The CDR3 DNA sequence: TGCAGTGCTAGAGATTCCGCGAGACAGGGGAGCACAGATACGCAGTATTTT.

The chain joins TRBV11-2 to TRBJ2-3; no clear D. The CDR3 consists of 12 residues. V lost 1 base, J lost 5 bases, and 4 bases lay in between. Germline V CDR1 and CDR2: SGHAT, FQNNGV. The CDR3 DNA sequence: TGTGCCAGCAGCTTAGCTAGAGATACGCAGTATTTT. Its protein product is CASSLARDTQYF.

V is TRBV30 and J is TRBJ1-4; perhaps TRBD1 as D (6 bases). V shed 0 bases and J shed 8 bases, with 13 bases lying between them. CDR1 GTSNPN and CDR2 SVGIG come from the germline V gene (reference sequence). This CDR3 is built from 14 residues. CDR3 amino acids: CAWSVRGGLEKLFF. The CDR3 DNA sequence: TGTGCCTGGAGTGTACGAGGGGGTCTGGAAAAACTGTTTTTT.

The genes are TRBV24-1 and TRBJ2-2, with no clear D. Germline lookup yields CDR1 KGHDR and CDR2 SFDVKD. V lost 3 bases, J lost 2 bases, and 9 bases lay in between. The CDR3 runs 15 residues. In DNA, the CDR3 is TGTGCCACCAGTGATCCTAGGGATAACACCGGGGAGCTGTTTTTT. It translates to CATSDPRDNTGELFF.

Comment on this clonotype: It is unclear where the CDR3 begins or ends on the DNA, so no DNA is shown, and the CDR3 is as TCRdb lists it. This CDR3 reads CATSDLERERERYEQFF. V usage is TRBV24-1 and J usage is TRBJ2-1; TRBD2 was called by the table and not checked on the DNA. The CDR3 adds up to 17 amino acids, both ends counted. The germline V gene has CDR1 KGHDR and CDR2 SFDVKD.